The 10 T cell receptor beta chains below all came from one sample that was sequenced in a study of shared clonotypes between healthy human individuals. Sequenced by immunoSEQ multiplex PCR; TCRdb stores in-frame clones only, minus some. The sample contains about 750,000 clones, 80% to 95% of which appear only once. Naive CD8 isolation took CD45RO-negative cells positively selected for CCR7 and excluded terminally differentiated effector memory CD45RA+ cells. Sequences were obtained from naive CD8+ T cells sorted from blood. The receptors here all came from a man aged 25-45 years in good health.

In regard to this clone: A far larger clone differs by one base, so this is likely a read error. CDR3 DNA: TGTGCCAGCAGCCCGGGACAGAACTACGAGCAGTACTTC. Its translation: CASSPGQNYEQYF. The V gene is TRBV11-2, the J gene TRBJ2-7, with TRBD1 matching over 7 bases. V gave up 5 bases and J gave up 3 bases; unmatched junction bases: 4. The CDR3 extends over 13 amino acids. Germline CDR1 reads SGHAT; CDR2 reads FQNNGV.

The gene calls are TRBV7-9 and TRBJ2-5; D gene unclear. V was trimmed by 4 bases and J by 4 bases, leaving 10 bases between them. The CDR3 spans 13 residues. Germline CDR1 SEHNR, CDR2 FQNEAQ (reference sequence). The CDR3 sequence is CASSSAELETQYF. The CDR3 region has the DNA TGTGCCAGCAGCTCCGCAGAATTAGAGACCCAGTACTTC.

CDR3 nucleotide sequence: TGTGCCAGCATTGGGGGGATGGTCGACGAGCAGTACTTC. This gives the protein CASIGGMVDEQYF. The V call is TRBV2, the J call TRBJ2-7; D is possibly TRBD2 (6 bases). This CDR3 has 13 residues. CDR1 and CDR2 (germline): SNHLY, FYNNEI. V gave up 7 bases and J gave up 5 bases, with 15 bases separating them. The complete variable domain, with remaining parts taken from reference TRBV2 and TRBJ2-7, reads EPEVTQTPSHQVTQMGQEVILRCVPISNHLYFYWYRQILGQKVEFLVSFYNNEISEKSEIFDDQFSVERPDGSNFTLKIRSTKLEDSAMYFCASIGGMVDEQYFGPGTRLTVT.

The rearrangement uses TRBV27 and TRBJ2-7; D perhaps matches TRBD1 (5 bases). The CDR3 is made up of 13 amino acids. CDR1 is MNHEY, CDR2 SMNVEV, per germline (reference sequence). V was clipped by 6 bases and J by 1 base, with 10 bases between them. The CDR3 nucleotides are TGTGCCAGCAGCTGGACAACATCCTACGAGCAGTACTTC. Translating gives CASSWTTSYEQYF.

The V and J genes are TRBV28 and TRBJ2-5; 8 bases agree with TRBD1. Germline CDR1 MDHEN, CDR2 SYDVKM. This CDR3 comprises 14 residues. V was clipped by 4 bases and J by 5 bases; unmatched bases: 6. In nucleotides, the CDR3 is TGTGCCAGCAGTTCTGGACAGGGTTTTGAGACCCAGTACTTC. It translates to CASSSGQGFETQYF. Full variable domain (outside the CDR3, taken from reference TRBV28 and TRBJ2-5): DVKVTQSSRYLVKRTGEKVFLECVQDMDHENMFWYRQDPGLGLRLIYFSYDVKMKEKGDIPEGYSVSREKKERFSLILESASTNQTSMYLCASSSGQGFETQYFGPGTRLLVL.

The genes are TRBV28 and TRBJ2-3; D not certain. The V end was cut by 6 bases, the J end by 2 bases, with 21 bases between. CDR1 is MDHEN and CDR2 is SYDVKM in the germline V gene. The CDR3 sequence is 17 residues long. The CDR3 DNA is TGTGCCAGCAGAACCTCCCGCGCTGGGCAGGCCACAGATACGCAGTATTTT. Its translation: CASRTSRAGQATDTQYF.

The rearrangement links TRBV27 to TRBJ2-7; no clear D gene. The V end was cut by 5 bases, the J end by 7 bases, with 21 bases between. Germline-derived CDR1 and CDR2 are MNHEY and SMNVEV (reference sequence). There are 15 residues in the CDR3. The CDR3 sequence: CASSPYARLYEEQYF. CDR3 nucleotide sequence: TGTGCCAGCAGTCCTTACGCGAGGCTTTATGAGGAGCAGTACTTC.

This chain connects TRBV9 to TRBJ2-1; the match to TRBD1 covers 11 bases. The CDR3 loop spans 15 amino acids. Trimming cost V 4 bases and J 8 bases; bases outside gene matches: 8. Germline assignment: CDR1 SGDLS and CDR2 YYNGEE. Here the CDR3 reads CASSTGTGGVDEQFF. CDR3 coding DNA: TGTGCCAGCAGCACTGGGACAGGGGGGGTCGATGAGCAGTTCTTC.

The chain is built from TRBV27 and TRBJ2-2; possible D gene TRBD1, 6 bases. V was clipped by 0 bases and J by 4 bases, with 12 bases between them. Germline-derived CDR1 and CDR2 are MNHEY and SMNVEV (reference sequence). The CDR3 contains 16 residues. CDR3 nucleotide sequence: TGTGCCAGCAGTTTATCCGCAGGGGATGTCACCGGGGAGCTGTTTTTT. Residues: CASSLSAGDVTGELFF.

This chain joins TRBV25-1 and TRBJ1-1; TRBD1 agrees at 8 bases. This CDR3 is built from 14 residues. The junction had 10 bases not matched to a gene; V was cut back by 2 bases and J by 11 bases. Per the germline V gene, CDR1 is MGHDK and CDR2 is SYGVNS. CDR3 region: CASSEGIGQGRAFF. CDR3 bases: TGTGCCAGCAGTGAAGGGATAGGACAGGGACGTGCTTTCTTT.